The source of this TCR beta chain is a study of CD8+ T cells in alopecia areata. Reverse transcribed after extraction, RNA yielded cDNA as the sequencing template. The assay was immunoSEQ multiplex PCR, and TCRdb's table has in-frame clones only and misses some. The table includes under 350,000 clones, 55% to 70% detected once. Study-wide findings and caveats: In blood and scalp, many expanded lesional clones persisted during tofacitinib.

Details on this clone: Its target is unknown.

Treatment here: oral pan-JAK inhibitor, 5-10 mg twice daily. Sorting of PBMCs yielded the CD4+ and CD8+ T cells. The germline CDR1 and CDR2 sequences are SGHTA and FQGNSA. CDR3 size: 14 residues. V dropped 4 bases and J dropped 3 bases, with 12 bases sitting between them. This clonotype was obtained from a human donor with alopecia areata. Source: CD4+ T cells sorted from blood, taken at week 24, from a patient treated with tofacitinib. The chain employs TRBV7-2 and TRBJ1-1; D remains ambiguous. The CDR3 DNA follows: TGTGCCAGCAGCTCGGCCCCAATCCACACTGAAGCTTTCTTT. Protein sequence: CASSSAPIHTEAFF.